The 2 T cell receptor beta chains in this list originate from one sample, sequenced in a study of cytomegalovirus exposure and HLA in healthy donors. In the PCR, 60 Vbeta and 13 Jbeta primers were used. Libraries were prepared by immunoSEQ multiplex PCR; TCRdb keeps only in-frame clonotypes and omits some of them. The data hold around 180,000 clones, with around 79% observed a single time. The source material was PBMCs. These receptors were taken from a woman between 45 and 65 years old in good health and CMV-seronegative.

CDR3 bases: TGTGCCAGCAGGGACAGGGGGCCCGGCACCGGGGAGCTGTTTTTT. Translating gives CASRDRGPGTGELFF. V gene TRBV25-1 combines with J gene TRBJ2-2, with 11 bases fitting TRBD1. CDR1 and CDR2 (germline): MGHDK, SYGVNS. The CDR3 runs 15 residues. J lost 4 bases, V lost 6 bases, and 4 bases had no gene match.

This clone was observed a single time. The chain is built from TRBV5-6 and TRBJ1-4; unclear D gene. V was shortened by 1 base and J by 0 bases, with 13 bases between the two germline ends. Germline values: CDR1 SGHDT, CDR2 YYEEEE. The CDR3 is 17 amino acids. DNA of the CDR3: TGTGCCAGCAGCTTGACCCGGGGAACAACAACTAATGAAAAACTGTTTTTT. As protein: CASSLTRGTTTNEKLFF.